This TCR beta chain is from a study of technical replicates of blood from a handful of donors. Produced via immunoSEQ multiplex PCR; TCRdb's table is partial and in-frame only. The sample includes about 15,000 clones, about nine tenths of them seen just once. The CDR3 contains 18 residues. With 3 bases clipped from V and 7 bases from J, the junction kept 14 bases outside the gene matches. The germline CDR1 and CDR2 sequences are MRHNA and SNTAGT. The sequence was obtained from a human donor in good health. The genes are TRBV6-4 and TRBJ2-1; 11 bases map to TRBD2. The sequencing sample was made of PBMCs. The CDR3 spells CASSEGTSGGGAGNEQFF. CDR3 nucleotide sequence: TGTGCCAGCAGTGAGGGGACTAGCGGAGGCGGGGCGGGAAATGAGCAGTTCTTC.